Each of the 3 T cell receptor beta chains below was sequenced from the same sample in a study of sequential checkpoint blockade in melanoma (dated by TCRdb to between 2018 and 2020). The treatment or condition label corresponds to: randomized to nivolumab then ipilimumab (arm A) or the reverse (arm B). The protocol used for the library was the immunoSEQ multiplex PCR assay. This is the immuneACCESS table as TCRdb keeps it, with only in-frame sequences that have V and J called. A part of the clones is gone; compared with another copy, unresolved V genes explain less than half, and the rest is unexplained. Recorded for this sample are over 2,000 clones; around 20% of them occurred a single time. The top ten clonotypes cover under 30% of the sample. The sample consisted of tumor tissue (inferred from file names), taken from a patient given nivolumab and ipilimumab in sequence. Receptor source: a human donor with melanoma.

This clone qualifies as medium-sized. The V gene is TRBV6-8, the J gene TRBJ2-7; D call uncertain. Germline values: CDR1 MNHGY, CDR2 SAAAGT. This CDR3 contains 13 residues. Deletions cut 2 bases from V and 4 bases from J, with 9 bases between. In DNA, the CDR3 is TGTGCCAGCAGTTACGACTTGACGTACGAGCAGTACTTC. This encodes CASSYDLTYEQYF.

The chain combines TRBV6-8 with TRBJ2-3; 13 bases are a match to TRBD2. CDR1 and CDR2 (germline): MNHGY, SAAAGT. Trimming removed 8 bases from V and 1 base from J; junction bases left unmatched: 15. CDR3 size: 19 residues. The CDR3 here is CASCGLTSGRARGTDTQYF. CDR3 sequence (DNA): TGTGCCAGCTGCGGCCTCACTAGCGGGAGGGCGAGGGGCACAGATACGCAGTATTTT.

This clone is deemed medium-sized. The chain carries TRBV6-8 and TRBJ2-1; 11 nucleotides align to TRBD2. The germline gives CDR1 MNHGY, CDR2 SAAAGT. The CDR3 runs 15 residues. J gave up 9 bases and V 4 bases, and 8 bases lay outside the gene matches. The CDR3 reads CASSSVAGGSVEQFF. DNA of the CDR3: TGTGCCAGCAGTTCCGTAGCGGGGGGGTCTGTTGAGCAGTTCTTC.